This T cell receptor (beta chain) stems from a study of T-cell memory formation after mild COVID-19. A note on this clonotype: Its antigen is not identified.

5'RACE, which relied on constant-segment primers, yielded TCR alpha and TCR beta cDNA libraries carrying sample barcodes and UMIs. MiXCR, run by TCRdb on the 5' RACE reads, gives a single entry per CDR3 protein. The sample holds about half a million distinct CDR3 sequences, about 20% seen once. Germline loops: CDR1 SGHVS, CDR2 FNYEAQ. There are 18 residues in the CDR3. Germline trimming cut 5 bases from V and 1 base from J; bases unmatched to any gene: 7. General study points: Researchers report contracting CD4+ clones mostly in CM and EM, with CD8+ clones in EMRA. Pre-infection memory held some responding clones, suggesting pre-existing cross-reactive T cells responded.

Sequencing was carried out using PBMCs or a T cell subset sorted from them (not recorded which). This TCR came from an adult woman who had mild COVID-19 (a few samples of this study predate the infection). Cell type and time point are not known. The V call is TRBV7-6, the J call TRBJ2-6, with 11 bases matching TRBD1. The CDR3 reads CASSPKGQGESGANVLTF. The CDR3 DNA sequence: TGTGCCAGCAGCCCGAAGGGACAGGGGGAATCTGGGGCCAACGTCCTGACTTTC.